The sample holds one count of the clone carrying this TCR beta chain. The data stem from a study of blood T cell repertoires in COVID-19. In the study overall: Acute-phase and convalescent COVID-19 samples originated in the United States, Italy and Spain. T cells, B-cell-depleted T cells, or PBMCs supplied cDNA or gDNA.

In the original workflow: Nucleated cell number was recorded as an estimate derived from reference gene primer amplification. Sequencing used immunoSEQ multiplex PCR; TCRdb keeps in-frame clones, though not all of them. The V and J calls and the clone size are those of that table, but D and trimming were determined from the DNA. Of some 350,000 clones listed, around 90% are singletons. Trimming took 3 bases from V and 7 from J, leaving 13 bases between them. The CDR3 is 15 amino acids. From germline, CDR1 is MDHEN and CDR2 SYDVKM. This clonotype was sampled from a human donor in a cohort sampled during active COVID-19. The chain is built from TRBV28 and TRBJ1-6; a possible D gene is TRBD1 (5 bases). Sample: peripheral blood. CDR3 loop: CASSLGQVLNSPLHF. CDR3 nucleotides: TGTGCCAGCAGTTTGGGGCAGGTCTTAAATTCACCCCTCCACTTT. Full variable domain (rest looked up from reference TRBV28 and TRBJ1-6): DVKVTQSSRYLVKRTGEKVFLECVQDMDHENMFWYRQDPGLGLRLIYFSYDVKMKEKGDIPEGYSVSREKKERFSLILESASTNQTSMYLCASSLGQVLNSPLHFGNGTRLTVT.